Below are 4 T cell receptor beta chains sequenced from a single sample in a study of blood T cell repertoires in COVID-19. Sequencing used immunoSEQ multiplex PCR; TCRdb keeps in-frame clones, though not all of them. The table lists roughly 180,000 clones, about 88% of them singletons, with 2.5% to 3% in the top ten. Sequencing used peripheral blood. These receptors were collected from a woman aged 25-40 years with active or convalescent COVID-19.

The genes are TRBV5-6 and TRBJ1-6, with 8 bases identical to TRBD1. The V gene end was trimmed by 4 bases and the J gene end by 4 bases; junction bases not matched to a gene: 10. In germline, CDR1 is SGHDT, CDR2 YYEEEE. The CDR3 has 17 amino acids. CDR3 amino acids: CASSLGQGSGYNSPLHF. The CDR3 coding sequence is TGTGCCAGCAGCCTAGGACAGGGAAGCGGGTATAATTCACCCCTCCACTTT.

This clone was recorded a few times. The V call is TRBV19, the J call TRBJ1-1; D is perhaps TRBD1 (6 bases). The CDR3 contains 18 residues. V was trimmed by 6 bases and J by 0 bases, leaving 23 bases between them. Germline V lookup: CDR1 LNHDA, CDR2 SQIVND (reference sequence). The CDR3 spells CASRPPRGGLEMNTEAFF. In nucleotides, the CDR3 is TGTGCCAGTAGACCCCCTAGGGGGGGGTTGGAGATGAACACTGAAGCTTTCTTT.

The chain combines TRBV19 with TRBJ2-3, with D unresolved. The V gene's germline CDR1 is LNHDA and CDR2 SQIVND (reference sequence). The CDR3 length is 14 residues. With 4 bases removed from V and 0 bases from J, the gap between germline ends came to 8 bases. CDR3: CASSTLRSTDTQYF. CDR3 in DNA: TGTGCCAGTAGTACCTTACGGAGCACAGATACGCAGTATTTT.

This clone was counted a single time. The genes are TRBV12-3 or TRBV12-4 and TRBJ1-5; D not certain. V shed 5 bases and J shed 2 bases, with 7 bases lying between them. The CDR3 is 13 amino acids. The CDR3 loop is CASSPGGNQPQHF. The CDR3 nucleotides read TGTGCCAGCAGTCCAGGCGGCAATCAGCCCCAGCATTTT.